This T cell receptor (beta chain) was obtained from a study of blood T cell repertoires in COVID-19. Study information: The origin of the acute and convalescent COVID-19 samples was the United States, Italy and Spain. PBMCs, B-cell-depleted T cells, or T cells were the source of the cDNA or gDNA that made up the material.

As handled by the study authors: Amplifying reference gene primers gave estimates of nucleated cell counts. The table came from immunoSEQ multiplex PCR; TCRdb's copy has only in-frame clones and leaves some out. V and J calls and clone size come straight from that table; D and trimming were deduced from the DNA. The sample carries about 180,000 clones, 80% to 90% recorded once. The germline CDR1 and CDR2 sequences are SGHDT and YYEEEE. Between the trimmed V and J ends, which lost 5 bases and 3 bases, there was a span of 14 bases. The CDR3 spans 14 residues. V gene TRBV5-6 combines with J gene TRBJ1-1; possible D gene TRBD1, 5 bases. This sequence was found in a man aged 18-30 years who had recovered from COVID-19. Sequencing used peripheral blood. The CDR3, as DNA: TGTGCCAGCAGACCAACACCAGGGCACACTGAAGCTTTCTTT. Translating gives CASRPTPGHTEAFF.